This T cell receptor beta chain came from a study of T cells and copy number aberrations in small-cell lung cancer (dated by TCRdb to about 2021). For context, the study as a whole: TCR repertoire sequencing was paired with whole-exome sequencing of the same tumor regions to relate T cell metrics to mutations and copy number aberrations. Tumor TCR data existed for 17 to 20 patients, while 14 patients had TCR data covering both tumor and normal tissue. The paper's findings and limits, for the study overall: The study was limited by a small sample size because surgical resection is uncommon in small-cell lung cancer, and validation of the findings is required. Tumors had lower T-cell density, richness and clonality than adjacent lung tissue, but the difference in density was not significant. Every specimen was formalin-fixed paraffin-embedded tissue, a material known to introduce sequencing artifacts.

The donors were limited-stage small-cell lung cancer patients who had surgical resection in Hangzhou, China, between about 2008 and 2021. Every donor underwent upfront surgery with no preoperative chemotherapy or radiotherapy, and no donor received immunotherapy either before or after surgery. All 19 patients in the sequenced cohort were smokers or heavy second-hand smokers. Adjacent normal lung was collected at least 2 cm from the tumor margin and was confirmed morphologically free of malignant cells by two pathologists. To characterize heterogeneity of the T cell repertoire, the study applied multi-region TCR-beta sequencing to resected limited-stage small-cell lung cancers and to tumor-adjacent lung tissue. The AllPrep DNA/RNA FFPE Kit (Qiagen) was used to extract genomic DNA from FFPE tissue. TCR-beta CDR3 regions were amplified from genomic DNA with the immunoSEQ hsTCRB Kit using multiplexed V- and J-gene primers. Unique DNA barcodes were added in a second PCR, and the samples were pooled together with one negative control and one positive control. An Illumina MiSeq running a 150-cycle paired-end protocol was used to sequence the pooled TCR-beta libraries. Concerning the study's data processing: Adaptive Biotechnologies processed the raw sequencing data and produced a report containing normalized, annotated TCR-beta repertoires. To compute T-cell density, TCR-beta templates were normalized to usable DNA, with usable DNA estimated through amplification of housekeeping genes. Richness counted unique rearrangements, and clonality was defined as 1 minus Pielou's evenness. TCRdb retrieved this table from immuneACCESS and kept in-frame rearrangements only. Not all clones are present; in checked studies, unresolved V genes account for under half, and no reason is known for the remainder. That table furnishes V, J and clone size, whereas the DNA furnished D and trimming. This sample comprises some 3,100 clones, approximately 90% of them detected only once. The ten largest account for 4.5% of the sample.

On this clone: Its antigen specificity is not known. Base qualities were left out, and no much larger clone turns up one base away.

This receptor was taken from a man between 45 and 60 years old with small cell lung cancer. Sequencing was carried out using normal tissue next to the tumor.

For the CDR3, the sequence is CASYSPRTTQPQHF. The DNA sequence follows: TGTGCCAGTTACTCACCAAGGACAACTCAGCCCCAGCATTTT. Recombination joined TRBV19 with TRBJ1-5; a tentative D call is TRBD1 (5 bases match). Including the terminal cysteine and phenylalanine, the CDR3 comprises 14 residues. The kept DNA is CDR3 alone, 42 bases in frame from the first base. A distance of 17 bases separates the germline ends of V and J, which lose 8 bases and 6 bases respectively. From a lookup of the germline V gene (reference sequence), CDR1 and CDR2 are LNHDA and SQIVND.